These T cell receptor beta chains were read from a single sample in a study of shared clonotypes between healthy human individuals. Generated by immunoSEQ multiplex PCR, the TCRdb table keeps only in-frame clones and is missing some. The sample has over 950,000 clones; 77% are singletons. Input material: memory CD4+ T cells from PBMCs. All receptors come from a man between 18 and 35 years old in good health. Some clones in this sample may be carry-over from other donors' samples. The CDR3 runs from the conserved cysteine through the conserved F or W. The D gene is left open where the match is weak. The size entry is marked missing in some rows and otherwise reads once, few, many or a size class.

j_call clone_size v_call d_call cdr3_nt cdr3_aa
TRBJ2-7 - TRBV6-5 TRBD1 TGTGCCAGCAGCCTCAGGACAGGAATTTACGAGCAGTACTTC CASSLRTGIYEQYF
TRBJ2-3 - TRBV28 - TGTGCCAGCCGGGTAGGGGGTAGCACAGATACGCAGTATTTT CASRVGGSTDTQYF
TRBJ2-3 - TRBV5-4 TRBD1 TGTGCCAGCAGCGCCAGGGGGCCCGGGGATACGCAGTATTTT CASSARGPGDTQYF
TRBJ2-1 few TRBV4-3 TRBD2 TGCGCCAGCAGCCAACTACTAGCGGGAGGCGAGCAGTTCTTC CASSQLLAGGEQFF
TRBJ2-7 - TRBV7-2 - TGTGCCAGCAGCTTAGCGGGCGATCGCGAGCAGTACTTC CASSLAGDREQYF
TRBJ2-3 - TRBV5-6 TRBD2 TGTGCCAGCAGCTCTCTAGCGGGGGGCGATACGCAGTATTTT CASSSLAGGDTQYF
TRBJ2-1 - TRBV4-2 - TGTGCCAGCAGCCATAACCGGGCCAATGAGCAGTTCTTC CASSHNRANEQFF
TRBJ1-5 - TRBV4-2 TRBD1 TGTGCCAGCAGCCCGTCGACAGGGGGAGGCCAGCCCCAGCATTTT CASSPSTGGGQPQHF
TRBJ2-5 - TRBV7-3 TRBD1 TGTGCCAGCAGCACCACCGGGACAGGCGGGACCCAGTACTTC CASSTTGTGGTQYF
TRBJ2-7 few TRBV4-1 TRBD1 TGCGCCAGCAGCCAAGATGGGACAGAAGAGCAGTACTTC CASSQDGTEEQYF
TRBJ2-1 few TRBV5-4 - TGTGCCAGCAGCTTGGAAGGGGGACGTTCCTACAATGAGCAGTTCTTC CASSLEGGRSYNEQFF
TRBJ2-7 - TRBV5-5 TRBD1 TGTGCCAGCAGCCCGGACAGGGAGTACGAGCAGTACTTC CASSPDREYEQYF
TRBJ1-4 many TRBV18 - TGTGCCAGCTCACCCCCCCCAAGTGGACTAGGCGAAAAACTGTTTTTT CASSPPPSGLGEKLFF
TRBJ2-7 - TRBV5-6 TRBD1 TGTGCCAGCAGCCCACTCCGGGACAGTTCTTACGAGCAGTACTTC CASSPLRDSSYEQYF
TRBJ2-1 - TRBV5-1 - TGCGCCAGCAGCTTGGTTGGTCCGAGCAATGAGCAGTTCTTC CASSLVGPSNEQFF
TRBJ2-3 once TRBV5-1 - TGCGCCAGCAGGACTAGCACAGATACGCAGTATTTT CASRTSTDTQYF
TRBJ2-7 - TRBV6-6 - TGTGCCAGCAGCCGGGACTCGGGCTACGAGCAGTACTTC CASSRDSGYEQYF
TRBJ2-5 - TRBV18 - TGTGCCAGCTCACCGGGACGCCAAGAGACCCAGTACTTC CASSPGRQETQYF
TRBJ1-2 - TRBV29-1 - TGCAGCGTTGGGGGGGCGTCGCTTGGCTACACCTTC CSVGGASLGYTF